This T cell receptor beta chain was identified during a study of shared clonotypes between healthy human individuals. This clone has a single count. This CDR3 has 15 amino acids. The V gene's germline CDR1 is SGDLS and CDR2 YYNGEE. V lost 3 bases and J lost 3; bases outside the gene matches: 6. Only in-frame clones appear in the TCRdb table, and some are missing; sequencing was by immunoSEQ multiplex PCR. The data show some 630,000 clones, about 78% seen once. This chain links TRBV9 with TRBJ2-3, with 8 positions matching TRBD1. The receptor's source is a woman in her twenties or thirties in good health. Material: memory CD4+ T cells sorted from blood. Stated subset: CD45RA-negative fraction. The CDR3 region is CASSARQGMTDTQYF. CDR3 in DNA: TGTGCCAGCAGCGCCCGACAGGGGATGACAGATACGCAGTATTTT. The full variable domain, completed using reference TRBV9 and TRBJ2-3, is DSGVTQTPKHLITATGQRVTLRCSPRSGDLSVYWYQQSLDQGLQFLIQYYNGEERAKGNILERFSAQQFPDLHSELNLSSLELGDSALYFCASSARQGMTDTQYFGPGTRLTVL.